The subject of this entry is one TCR beta chain. Its antigen is as yet unknown. These data belong to a study of T cell responses to AZD1222 COVID-19 vaccine. Study outcomes and limitations: Researchers report vaccine-associated CD4 TCRs spanning spike, with dominance at 160-218 and 743-854. Researchers took repertoire samples only after the peak T cell response had come. Donors, mostly white British, included more females; clonal diversity was possibly underestimated.

Second-dose schedules of about 4 or about 12 weeks were combined. TCRdb keeps only in-frame clones here, not all; method: immunoSEQ multiplex PCR. The sample includes 80,000 to 100,000 clones, less than 90% of them seen just once. This specimen was peripheral blood, taken 28 days after the second AZD1222 dose. This receptor was obtained from an adult who received the AZD1222 COVID-19 vaccine.

In DNA, the CDR3 is TGTGCCAGCAGTGAACAGGGCACTGAAGCTTTCTTT. Translation gives CASSEQGTEAFF. This sequence joins TRBV6-1 and TRBJ1-1; D possibly corresponds to TRBD1 (5 bases). This CDR3 is built from 12 residues. Between the trimmed V and J ends, which lost 2 bases and 4 bases, there was a span of 5 bases. In germline, CDR1 is MNHNS, CDR2 SASEGT.